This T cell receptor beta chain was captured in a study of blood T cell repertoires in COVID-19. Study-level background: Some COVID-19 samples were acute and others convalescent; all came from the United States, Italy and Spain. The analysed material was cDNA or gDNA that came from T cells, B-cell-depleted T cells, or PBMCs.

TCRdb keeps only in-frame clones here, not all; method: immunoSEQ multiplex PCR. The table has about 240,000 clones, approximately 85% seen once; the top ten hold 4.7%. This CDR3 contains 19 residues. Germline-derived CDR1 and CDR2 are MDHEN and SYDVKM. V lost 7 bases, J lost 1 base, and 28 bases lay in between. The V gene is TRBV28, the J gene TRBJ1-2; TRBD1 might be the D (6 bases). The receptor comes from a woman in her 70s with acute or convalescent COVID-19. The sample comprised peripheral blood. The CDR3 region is CASNPIIRQGRKINYGYTF. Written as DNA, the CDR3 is TGTGCCAGCAACCCAATAATCCGGCAGGGGAGAAAGATTAACTATGGCTACACCTTC.